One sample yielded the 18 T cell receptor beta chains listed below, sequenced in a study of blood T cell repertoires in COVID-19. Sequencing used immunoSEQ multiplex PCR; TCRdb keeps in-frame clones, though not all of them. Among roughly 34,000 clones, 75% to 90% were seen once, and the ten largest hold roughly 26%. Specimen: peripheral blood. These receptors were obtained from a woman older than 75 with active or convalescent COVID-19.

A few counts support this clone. The CDR3 DNA follows: TGTGCCACCAGCAGAATTCAGGGGCCCCAGCATTTT. Translating gives CATSRIQGPQHF. The V and J genes are TRBV15 and TRBJ1-5; possible D gene TRBD1, 5 bases. V was pared by 2 bases and J by 9 bases, with 8 bases between. CDR3 size: 12 residues. Per germline, CDR1 LNHNV and CDR2 YYDKDF (reference sequence). Filled out from reference TRBV15 and TRBJ1-5, the complete variable domain reads DAMVIQNPRYQVTQFGKPVTLSCSQTLNHNVMYWYQQKSSQAPKLLFHYYDKDFNNEADTPDNFQSRRPNTSFCFLDIRSPGLGDTAMYLCATSRIQGPQHFGDGTRLSIL.

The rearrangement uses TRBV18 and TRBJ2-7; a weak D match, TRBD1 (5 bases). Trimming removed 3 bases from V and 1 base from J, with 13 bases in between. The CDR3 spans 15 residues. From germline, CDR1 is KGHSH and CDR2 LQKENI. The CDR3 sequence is CASSPLSSGSYEQYF. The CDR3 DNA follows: TGTGCCAGCTCACCCCTCTCTTCAGGGTCCTACGAGCAGTACTTC.

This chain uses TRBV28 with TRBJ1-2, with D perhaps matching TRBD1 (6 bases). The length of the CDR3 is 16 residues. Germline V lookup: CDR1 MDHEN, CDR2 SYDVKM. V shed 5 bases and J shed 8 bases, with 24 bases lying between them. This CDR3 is CASSPNQLQGSRGYTF. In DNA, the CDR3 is TGTGCCAGCAGTCCGAATCAACTACAGGGAAGTCGGGGCTACACCTTC.

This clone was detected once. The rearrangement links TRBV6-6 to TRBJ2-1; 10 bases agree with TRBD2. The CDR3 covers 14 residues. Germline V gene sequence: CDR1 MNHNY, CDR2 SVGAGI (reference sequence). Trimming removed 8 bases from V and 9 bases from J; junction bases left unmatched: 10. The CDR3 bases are TGTGCCAGCGCCGGGCTAGCGGGAGTTGGTGAGCAGTTCTTC. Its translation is CASAGLAGVGEQFF.

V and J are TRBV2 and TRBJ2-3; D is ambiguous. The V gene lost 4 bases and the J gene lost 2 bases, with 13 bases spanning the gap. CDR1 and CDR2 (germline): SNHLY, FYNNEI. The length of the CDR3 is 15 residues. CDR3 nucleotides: TGTGCCAGCAGTGGGTTCGGCGGCTACACAGATACGCAGTATTTT. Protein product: CASSGFGGYTDTQYF. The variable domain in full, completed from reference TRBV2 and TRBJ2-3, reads EPEVTQTPSHQVTQMGQEVILRCVPISNHLYFYWYRQILGQKVEFLVSFYNNEISEKSEIFDDQFSVERPDGSNFTLKIRSTKLEDSAMYFCASSGFGGYTDTQYFGPGTRLTVL.

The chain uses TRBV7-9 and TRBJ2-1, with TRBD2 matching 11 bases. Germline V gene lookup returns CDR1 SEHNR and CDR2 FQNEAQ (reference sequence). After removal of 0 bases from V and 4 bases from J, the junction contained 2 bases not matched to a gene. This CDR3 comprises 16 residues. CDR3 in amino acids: CASSLAGTSGYNEQFF. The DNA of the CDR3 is TGTGCCAGCAGCTTAGCAGGGACTAGCGGTTACAATGAGCAGTTCTTC.

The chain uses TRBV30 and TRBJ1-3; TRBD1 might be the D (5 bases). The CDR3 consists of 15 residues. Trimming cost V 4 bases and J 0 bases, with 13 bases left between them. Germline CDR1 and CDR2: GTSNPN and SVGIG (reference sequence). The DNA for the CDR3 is TGTGCCTGGAAAGGCGACAGCTACTCTGGAAACACCATATATTTT. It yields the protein CAWKGDSYSGNTIYF.

The CDR3 reads CASSFRGGQSDTQYF. For the CDR3, the DNA is TGTGCCAGCAGCTTTAGGGGGGGGCAATCAGATACGCAGTATTTT. The gene calls are TRBV11-2 and TRBJ2-3, with D tentatively TRBD2 (7 bases). Germline V gives CDR1 SGHAT, CDR2 FQNNGV. V was pared by 3 bases and J by 4 bases, with 14 bases between. There are 15 residues in the CDR3.

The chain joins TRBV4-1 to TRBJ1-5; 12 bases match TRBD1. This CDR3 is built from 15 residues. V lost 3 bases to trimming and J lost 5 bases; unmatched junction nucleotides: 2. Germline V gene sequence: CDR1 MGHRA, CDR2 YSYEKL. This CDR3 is CASSQGTGGYQPQHF. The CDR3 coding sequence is TGCGCCAGCAGCCAGGGGACAGGGGGCTATCAGCCCCAGCATTTT.

The chain's CDR3 is CASRPDRDTEAFF. DNA of the CDR3: TGTGCCAGCAGGCCGGACAGGGATACTGAAGCTTTCTTT. This chain links TRBV28 with TRBJ1-1; TRBD1 matches 8 bases. The germline gives CDR1 MDHEN, CDR2 SYDVKM. After removal of 6 bases from V and 5 bases from J, the junction contained 5 bases not matched to a gene. The CDR3 length is 13 residues.

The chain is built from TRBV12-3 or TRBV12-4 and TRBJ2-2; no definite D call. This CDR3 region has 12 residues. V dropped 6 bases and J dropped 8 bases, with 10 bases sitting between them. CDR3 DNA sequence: TGTGCCAGCAGGGCTGGTCCAGGGGAGCTGTTTTTT. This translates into CASRAGPGELFF.

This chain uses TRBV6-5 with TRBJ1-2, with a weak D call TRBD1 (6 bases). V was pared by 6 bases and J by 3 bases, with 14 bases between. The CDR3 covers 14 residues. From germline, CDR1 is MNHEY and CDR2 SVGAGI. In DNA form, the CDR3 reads TGTGCCAGCAGCCTAAGGACAGAAGACTATGGCTACACCTTC. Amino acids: CASSLRTEDYGYTF.

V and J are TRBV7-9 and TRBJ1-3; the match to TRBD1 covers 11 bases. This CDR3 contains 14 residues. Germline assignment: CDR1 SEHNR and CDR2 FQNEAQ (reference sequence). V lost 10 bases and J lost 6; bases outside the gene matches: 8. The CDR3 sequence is CATGQGANENTIYF. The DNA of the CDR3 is TGTGCCACCGGACAGGGGGCAAATGAAAACACCATATATTTT.

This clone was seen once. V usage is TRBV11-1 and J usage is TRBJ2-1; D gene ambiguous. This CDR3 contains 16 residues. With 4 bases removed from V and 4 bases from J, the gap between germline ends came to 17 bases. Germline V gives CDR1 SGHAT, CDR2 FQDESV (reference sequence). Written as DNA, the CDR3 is TGTGCCAGCAGCTCCGCAACAGTTACCCATTACAATGAGCAGTTCTTC. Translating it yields CASSSATVTHYNEQFF.

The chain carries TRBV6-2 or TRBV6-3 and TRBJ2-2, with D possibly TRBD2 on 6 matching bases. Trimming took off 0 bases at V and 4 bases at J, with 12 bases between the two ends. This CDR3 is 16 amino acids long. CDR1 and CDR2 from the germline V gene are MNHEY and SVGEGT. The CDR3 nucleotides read TGTGCCAGCAGTTACTCCCAGGGACTGGGCACCGGGGAGCTGTTTTTT. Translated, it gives CASSYSQGLGTGELFF.

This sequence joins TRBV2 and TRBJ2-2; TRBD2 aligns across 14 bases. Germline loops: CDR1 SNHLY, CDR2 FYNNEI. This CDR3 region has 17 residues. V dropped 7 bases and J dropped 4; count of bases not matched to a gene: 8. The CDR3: CASTPTSGGVITGELFF. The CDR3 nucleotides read TGTGCCAGCACCCCGACTAGCGGGGGGGTGATCACCGGGGAGCTGTTTTTT. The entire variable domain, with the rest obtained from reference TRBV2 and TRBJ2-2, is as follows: EPEVTQTPSHQVTQMGQEVILRCVPISNHLYFYWYRQILGQKVEFLVSFYNNEISEKSEIFDDQFSVERPDGSNFTLKIRSTKLEDSAMYFCASTPTSGGVITGELFFGEGSRLTVL.

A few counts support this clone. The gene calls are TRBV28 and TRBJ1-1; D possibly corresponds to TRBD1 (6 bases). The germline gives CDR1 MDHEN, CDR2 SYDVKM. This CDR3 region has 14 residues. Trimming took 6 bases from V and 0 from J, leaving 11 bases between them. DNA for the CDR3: TGTGCCAGCAGGGCAGGGGTTTTGAACACTGAAGCTTTCTTT. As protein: CASRAGVLNTEAFF.

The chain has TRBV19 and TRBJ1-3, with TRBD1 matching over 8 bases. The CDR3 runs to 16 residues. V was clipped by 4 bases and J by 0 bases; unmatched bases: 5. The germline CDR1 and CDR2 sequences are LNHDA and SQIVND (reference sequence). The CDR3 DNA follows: TGTGCCAGTAGTACCTCAGGGGGCAACTCTGGAAACACCATATATTTT. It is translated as CASSTSGGNSGNTIYF.